These T cell receptor beta chains were read from a single sample in a study of cytomegalovirus exposure and HLA in healthy donors. Repertoires were generated with immunoSEQ multiplex PCR, while TCRdb's copy carries only in-frame clones and drops some. The repertoire includes 20,000 to 30,000 clones, 75% to 85% of them detected once, and 4.5% sits in the top ten. Sequencing was carried out using PBMCs. The receptor source for this set is a male donor in good health and CMV-seronegative. The CDR3 runs from the conserved cysteine through the conserved F or W. The order of the fields is J gene, D gene, clone size, V gene, CDR3 DNA, CDR3 protein. A D gene is named only where the DNA matches it firmly. Some rows have no size entry. The others give once, few or many, or a class for an expanded clone.

TRBJ2-6 | TRBD2 | . | TRBV28 | TGTGCCAGCAGTGGACTAGCGGGAGGTGGGGCCAACGTCCTGACTTTT | CASSGLAGGGANVLTF
TRBJ2-7 | . | . | TRBV6-1 | TGTGCCAGCAGTGGCAGGGTATCCTCCTACGAGCAGTACTTC | CASSGRVSSYEQYF
TRBJ2-7 | TRBD1 | . | TRBV15 | TGTGCCACCAGCACGTCCGGGACAGGGGGTCGCGAGCAGTACTTC | CATSTSGTGGREQYF
TRBJ2-7 | TRBD1 | . | TRBV28 | TGTGCCAGCAGTCACCGGGACAGGGGCTACAACGAGCAGTACTTC | CASSHRDRGYNEQYF
TRBJ2-7 | TRBD1 | . | TRBV27 | TGTGCCAGCAGTTTCAAGGGACAGGGTGGCTACGAGCAGTACTTC | CASSFKGQGGYEQYF
TRBJ2-4 | . | . | TRBV5-3 | TGTGCCCCTCTAGGAACCTGGGTAGCCAAAAACATTCAGTACTTC | CAPLGTWVAKNIQYF
TRBJ1-5 | TRBD1 | . | TRBV4-1 | TGCGCCAGCAGCCCTTTTGAGGGGACAGGGGATCAGCCCCAGCATTTT | CASSPFEGTGDQPQHF
TRBJ2-1 | TRBD2 | . | TRBV13 | TGTGCCAGCAGCCCAGGGACTAGCATCAATGAGCAGTTCTTC | CASSPGTSINEQFF
TRBJ2-7 | TRBD1 | . | TRBV19 | TGTGCCAGTAGTATGGGACAGGCTTTCTACGAGCAGTACTTC | CASSMGQAFYEQYF
TRBJ1-6 | TRBD1 | . | TRBV6-5 | TGTGCCAGCAGTTATGCAGGGGGGAATTCACCCCTCCACTTT | CASSYAGGNSPLHF
TRBJ2-7 | TRBD2 | . | TRBV7-2 | TGTGCCAGCAGCTGGTATAGCGGGAGGGCCATCGGCGAGCAGTACTTC | CASSWYSGRAIGEQYF
TRBJ2-1 | . | . | TRBV6-6 | TGTGCCAGCCTTATCTCTTTCGGAGATTACAATGAGCAGTTCTTC | CASLISFGDYNEQFF
TRBJ2-7 | . | . | TRBV5-1 | TGCGCCAGCAGCTTGTCACAGGGCTACGAGCAGTACTTC | CASSLSQGYEQYF
TRBJ2-6 | . | few | TRBV25-1 | TGTGCCAGCAGTGATTCACCAGGGGCAAGGGCCAACGTCCTGACTTTC | CASSDSPGARANVLTF
TRBJ2-5 | . | . | TRBV5-1 | TGCGCCAGCAGCTTGGCCTTCGGGGAACAAGAGACCCAGTACTTC | CASSLAFGEQETQYF
TRBJ1-6 | TRBD1 | . | TRBV7-9 | TGTGCCAGCAGCCGAGGACAGGGGGATAATTCACCCCTCCACTTT | CASSRGQGDNSPLHF
TRBJ1-6 | . | . | TRBV6-1 | TGTGCCATTAAGGTGGGCCTCGATAATTCACCCCTCCACTTT | CAIKVGLDNSPLHF
TRBJ1-1 | TRBD1 | . | TRBV4-1 | TGCGCCAGCAGCCATATCACGGACAGGCTTAGCCCGGACACTGAAGCTTTCTTT | CASSHITDRLSPDTEAFF
TRBJ2-1 | . | few | TRBV9 | TGTGCCAGCAGCGTAGTCCCAGCGGGTACCACCTACAATGAGCAGTTCTTC | CASSVVPAGTTYNEQFF
TRBJ2-5 | TRBD2 | . | TRBV5-1 | TGCGCCAGCAGCTTCCGATCACTAGCGGATCAAGAGACCCAGTACTTC | CASSFRSLADQETQYF
TRBJ1-2 | . | . | TRBV7-3 | TGTGCCAGCAGCTTAACCCCCGGACATGTCTATGGCTACACCTTC | CASSLTPGHVYGYTF
TRBJ2-3 | TRBD2 | . | TRBV19 | TGTGCCAGTAGCCGGACTAGCGGGAGGGCCAGCTCAGATACGCAGTATTTT | CASSRTSGRASSDTQYF
TRBJ2-7 | . | . | TRBV2 | TGTGCCACCCAACAGGGTAGCTACGAGCAGTACTTC | CATQQGSYEQYF
TRBJ1-1 | TRBD1 | . | TRBV6-5 | TGTGCCAGCAGTTACCAACCGGGACAGGGAAATGAAGCTTTCTTT | CASSYQPGQGNEAFF
TRBJ2-1 | . | . | TRBV28 | TGTGCCAGCAGTACGGGACTCAACAATGAGCAGTTCTTC | CASSTGLNNEQFF
TRBJ2-1 | . | . | TRBV5-5 | TGTGCCAGCAGCCGGTACTCGACAGAGTACAATGAGCAGTTCTTC | CASSRYSTEYNEQFF
TRBJ2-5 | . | . | TRBV7-9 | TGTTCCAGCAGCTTACTCCAAGAGACCCAGTACTTC | CSSSLLQETQYF
TRBJ2-7 | . | . | TRBV7-9 | TGTGCCAGCAGCTTAGAGGCAGGGGTCGGTTACGAGCAGTACTTC | CASSLEAGVGYEQYF
TRBJ2-7 | TRBD1 | . | TRBV9 | TGTGCCAGCAGCGTAGAGGACAGGGTGTACGAGCAGTACTTC | CASSVEDRVYEQYF
TRBJ2-3 | TRBD2 | . | TRBV11-2 | TGTGCCAGCAGTTTAGGCGGGGGGGCTAGCACAGATACGCAGTATTTT | CASSLGGGASTDTQYF
TRBJ2-7 | . | . | TRBV27 | TGTGCCAGCGGCCTCGCGGGGGCCAGCTACGAGCAGTACTTC | CASGLAGASYEQYF
TRBJ2-7 | TRBD2 | . | TRBV6-1 | TGTGCCAGCAGTGGAAAAGTAGCGGGAGGGCCCTCAATGATTCGCTACGAGCAGTACTTC | CASSGKVAGGPSMIRYEQYF
TRBJ2-2 | . | . | TRBV2 | TGTGCCAGCAGTGAGAGACAGGCGGACACCGGGGAGCTGTTTTTT | CASSERQADTGELFF
TRBJ1-1 | . | . | TRBV30 | TGTGCCTGGACCCTCAGGGGCACTGAAGCTTTCTTT | CAWTLRGTEAFF
TRBJ1-2 | TRBD1 | few | TRBV6-5 | TGTGCCAGCAGTTACTCGATCTGGTCAGGGGGCGAAGGCTACACCTTC | CASSYSIWSGGEGYTF
TRBJ2-7 | . | . | TRBV5-6 | TGTGCCAGCAGCCCCCAAGGGGCAACCTACGAGCAGTACTTC | CASSPQGATYEQYF
TRBJ1-5 | . | . | TRBV7-9 | TGTGCCAGCAGCCCCCGGGGGGGGAGAGGCAATCAGCCCCAGCATTTT | CASSPRGGRGNQPQHF
TRBJ2-7 | . | . | TRBV15 | TGTGCCACCCGAAGTGCGGAGGGCCCCTACGAGCAGTACTTC | CATRSAEGPYEQYF
TRBJ1-2 | TRBD1 | few | TRBV5-1 | TGCGCCAGCAGCGTGGGACAGAGCTATGGCTACACCTTC | CASSVGQSYGYTF
TRBJ2-7 | TRBD2 | . | TRBV28 | TGTGCCAGCAGTTTGCCCGGGACTACGGGAATTTGGGGGCAGTACTTC | CASSLPGTTGIWGQYF
TRBJ1-2 | . | . | TRBV7-9 | TGTGCCAGCAGCTTAGGATCAATAGAGGCTAACTATGGCTACACCTTC | CASSLGSIEANYGYTF
TRBJ2-1 | . | . | TRBV4-1 | TGCGCCAGCAGCGCAGGTGGGACTGCCTACAATGAGCAGTTCTTC | CASSAGGTAYNEQFF
TRBJ1-5 | . | few | TRBV28 | TGTGCCAGCAGTTTTGGACGGGGAAGCAATCAGCCCCAGCATTTT | CASSFGRGSNQPQHF
TRBJ1-4 | . | few | TRBV19 | TGTGCCAGTAGTATGAACGGAGGTGAAAAACTGTTTTTT | CASSMNGGEKLFF
TRBJ2-1 | . | . | TRBV19 | TGTGCCAGTATTGGGACAAACTACAATGAGCAGTTCTTC | CASIGTNYNEQFF
TRBJ2-3 | TRBD1 | . | TRBV6-1 | TGTGCCAGCAGCGCATTCATCGGGACAGAAGATACGCAGTATTTT | CASSAFIGTEDTQYF
TRBJ2-2 | TRBD2 | . | TRBV7-8 | TGTGCCAGCAGCTTGCTCGCGGGGGGGCCGGTCGGGGAGCTGTTTTTT | CASSLLAGGPVGELFF
TRBJ2-5 | TRBD2 | . | TRBV19 | TGTGCCAGTAGTATAGTCGGGGGGTCTGGTGAGCAGTACTTC | CASSIVGGSGEQYF
TRBJ2-5 | TRBD1 | . | TRBV28 | TGTGCCAGCAGTCCCCCCGGTGGGACAGGGGTGGAGACCCAGTACTTC | CASSPPGGTGVETQYF
TRBJ2-7 | TRBD1 | . | TRBV6-6 | TGTGCCAGCTACGGAATACAGGGGGCCTCCTACGAGCAGTACTTC | CASYGIQGASYEQYF
TRBJ2-2 | . | . | TRBV5-4 | TGTGCCAGCAGGACCGGGACAACGAACACCGGGGAGCTGTTTTTT | CASRTGTTNTGELFF